One sample yielded the 31 T cell receptor beta chains listed below, sequenced in a study of T cells in Graves' hyperthyroidism and ophthalmopathy. The source material, RNA transcripts, was used to amplify TCR beta CDR3 regions. RT-PCR in the first round (using the HTBI primer set) targeted the TCR CDR3. TCRdb re-analysed the multiplex PCR reads in MiXCR, keeping a single row per CDR3 protein. Of more than 500,000 distinct CDR3 sequences listed, roughly 16% are singletons. Sample: blood. The receptors here all came from a woman aged 25 to 39 with Graves' hyperthyroidism.

This clonotype occurred many times. The chain joins TRBV7-9 to TRBJ2-1; 11 bases agree with TRBD2. V trimming: 3 bases; J trimming: 5 bases; junction bases outside the gene matches: 6. CDR1 and CDR2 (germline): SEHNR, FQNEAQ (reference sequence). There are 16 residues in the CDR3. The DNA for the CDR3 is TGTGCCAGCAGCTTCCGACTAGCGGGAAGGAACAATGAGCAGTTCTTC. Amino acid sequence: CASSFRLAGRNNEQFF.

This clonotype was picked up a small number of times. The V call is TRBV3-1, the J call TRBJ2-5; TRBD2 aligns across 10 bases. CDR3 size: 15 residues. V gave up 6 bases and J gave up 7 bases; unmatched junction bases: 11. CDR1 is LGHDT, CDR2 YNNKEL, per germline (reference sequence). The CDR3 region has the DNA TGTGCCAGCAGTCCCACTAGCGGGGTTCGGGGGACCCAGTACTTC. This codes for CASSPTSGVRGTQYF.

This clonotype was counted many times. The chain employs TRBV28 and TRBJ1-6; D gene uncertain. This CDR3 contains 14 residues. V was cut by 2 bases and J by 7 bases, with 9 bases left in between. Germline CDR1 reads MDHEN; CDR2 reads SYDVKM. The CDR3: CASSLEGLNSPLHF. CDR3 bases: TGTGCCAGCAGTTTAGAGGGTTTGAATTCACCCCTCCACTTT.

In its sample, this clonotype was seen a few times. The V call is TRBV12-5, the J call TRBJ2-1; D gene uncertain. The germline CDR1 and CDR2 sequences are LGHNT and FRNRAP. This CDR3 comprises 10 residues. Trimming took off 5 bases at V and 8 bases at J, with 4 bases between the two ends. CDR3 sequence reads: CASGPYEQFF. The CDR3 DNA reads as TGTGCTAGTGGTCCTTATGAGCAGTTCTTC.

The chain links TRBV20-1 to TRBJ2-1; TRBD2 matches at 12 bases. CDR3 size: 15 residues. After removal of 0 bases from V and 10 bases from J, the junction contained 7 bases not matched to a gene. Germline V gene lookup returns CDR1 DFQATT and CDR2 SNEGSKA (reference sequence). CDR3 DNA sequence: TGCAGTGCTAGAGATTTGGCTAGCGGGAGGGTAGAGCAGTTCTTC. It encodes CSARDLASGRVEQFF.

A few counts support this clonotype. V and J are TRBV12-3 or TRBV12-4 and TRBJ2-7, with D maybe TRBD1 (6 bases). CDR3 length: 16 residues. V was shortened by 1 base and J by 1 base, with 14 bases between the two germline ends. The CDR3: CASSLGMGQPSYEQYF. The CDR3 bases are TGTGCCAGCAGTTTAGGTATGGGACAACCGTCCTACGAGCAGTACTTC.

This clonotype came up many times. V usage is TRBV13 and J usage is TRBJ2-7; possibly TRBD1 for D (6 bases). Trimming removed 6 bases from V and 2 bases from J, with 20 bases in between. The CDR3 extends over 16 amino acids. Per the germline V gene, CDR1 is PRHDT and CDR2 is FYEKMQ (reference sequence). The CDR3 sequence is CASSGGTLGRPYEQYF. The DNA for the CDR3 is TGTGCCAGCAGTGGTGGGACACTTGGGCGACCCTACGAGCAGTACTTC.

J is TRBJ1-1 and V is TRBV28; 7 nucleotides agree with TRBD1. This CDR3 spans 17 amino acids. Germline CDR1 MDHEN, CDR2 SYDVKM. Unmatched junction bases numbered 16, after V lost 5 bases and J lost 4 bases. This CDR3 is CASSLDRDGLALTEAFF. In DNA form, the CDR3 reads TGTGCCAGCAGTCTCGACAGGGACGGTCTCGCTCTCACTGAAGCTTTCTTT. The variable domain in full, with the rest retrieved from reference TRBV28 and TRBJ1-1, is DVKVTQSSRYLVKRTGEKVFLECVQDMDHENMFWYRQDPGLGLRLIYFSYDVKMKEKGDIPEGYSVSREKKERFSLILESASTNQTSMYLCASSLDRDGLALTEAFFGQGTRLTVV.

This clonotype was found many times. This sequence joins TRBV12-3 or TRBV12-4 and TRBJ2-1; 8 positions match TRBD1. The CDR3 is 15 residues long. V shed 6 bases, J shed 5 bases, and the junction held 9 bases outside the gene matches. This CDR3 reads CASSPTGQVNNEQFF. The CDR3 DNA sequence: TGTGCCAGCAGCCCGACGGGACAGGTGAACAATGAGCAGTTCTTC.

This clonotype was picked up many times. The chain has TRBV7-9 and TRBJ1-1; unclear D gene. The CDR3 is 10 residues long. V was clipped by 8 bases and J by 5 bases, with 6 bases between them. Germline lookup yields CDR1 SEHNR and CDR2 FQNEAQ (reference sequence). The CDR3 reads CASPETEAFF. CDR3 DNA: TGTGCCAGCCCGGAAACTGAAGCTTTCTTT.

The V and J genes are TRBV13 and TRBJ2-3, with D perhaps matching TRBD1 (5 bases). The closer fit of TRBJ1-5 to the DNA end suggests the J call may be wrong. The CDR3 covers 21 residues. The germline V gene has CDR1 PRHDT and CDR2 FYEKMQ (reference sequence). CDR3 amino acids: CASSPPAGLAGGAHHTDTQHF. The CDR3 nucleotides are TGTGCCAGCAGCCCACCAGCCGGGCTAGCGGGAGGGGCCCACCACACAGATACGCAGCATTTT.

This chain joins TRBV6-1 and TRBJ1-6; TRBD1 matches at 7 bases. J was trimmed by 9 bases and V by 6 bases; bases with no gene match: 8. Germline V CDR1 and CDR2: MNHNS, SASEGT. The CDR3 runs to 14 residues. Here the CDR3 reads CASSRNRGGSPLHF. Written as DNA, the CDR3 is TGTGCCAGCAGCCGAAACAGGGGTGGTTCACCCCTCCACTTT.

This clonotype was recorded at least ten times. The chain carries TRBV28 and TRBJ2-1, with TRBD1 matching 7 bases. The germline V gene encodes CDR1 MDHEN and CDR2 SYDVKM. This CDR3 has 19 residues. V was clipped by 6 bases and J by 0 bases; unmatched bases: 17. The CDR3 DNA follows: TGTGCCAGCAGGCACGGGACAGTCAAGGGGATCGGCTCCTACAATGAGCAGTTCTTC. Protein sequence: CASRHGTVKGIGSYNEQFF.

This clonotype was observed many times. V is TRBV11-3 and J is TRBJ2-2; D tentatively fits TRBD1 or TRBD2 (5 bases each). CDR1 and CDR2 (germline): SGHNT, YENEEA. V lost 3 bases to trimming and J lost 0 bases, with 11 bases between them. The CDR3 runs to 16 residues. This CDR3 reads CASSFWDPANTGELFF. The CDR3 nucleotides are TGTGCCAGCAGCTTCTGGGACCCTGCGAACACCGGGGAGCTGTTTTTT.

This clonotype has only a few counts. The chain combines TRBV13 with TRBJ1-3; 8 bases fit TRBD1. Germline V gene sequence: CDR1 PRHDT, CDR2 FYEKMQ (reference sequence). CDR3 length: 15 residues. With V trimmed by 8 bases and J by 2 bases, 8 bases remained unmatched. CDR3 coding DNA: TGTGCCAGCGGAGACAGGGGATCGACTGGAAACACCATATATTTT. Amino acid sequence: CASGDRGSTGNTIYF.

This clonotype was observed many times. The chain combines TRBV11-2 with TRBJ1-5, with TRBD1 as a possible D gene (6 bases). The germline V gene encodes CDR1 SGHAT and CDR2 FQNNGV. This CDR3 is 15 amino acids long. The V end lost 3 bases, the J end lost 5 bases, and 14 bases lay between the germline ends. For the CDR3, the DNA is TGTGCCAGCAGCTTGGGAACAGGGTCTGATCAGCCCCAGCATTTT. Protein: CASSLGTGSDQPQHF.

The gene calls are TRBV24-1 and TRBJ2-7; D call uncertain. Germline V lookup: CDR1 KGHDR, CDR2 SFDVKD. V shed 6 bases and J shed 2 bases, with 13 bases lying between them. The CDR3 contains 14 residues. The CDR3 spells CATSSGPWAYEQYF. CDR3 coding DNA: TGTGCCACCAGTTCCGGTCCTTGGGCCTACGAGCAGTACTTC.

A few counts support this clonotype. In nucleotides, the CDR3 is TGTGCCACCAGCAGCAGGTTAGGGACAGGGAACGGCTACACCTTC. Encoded protein: CATSSRLGTGNGYTF. The rearrangement links TRBV15 to TRBJ1-2; 9 bases are shared with TRBD1. This CDR3 is built from 15 residues. The junction had 10 bases not matched to a gene; V was cut back by 3 bases and J by 8 bases. CDR1 and CDR2 (germline): LNHNV, YYDKDF (reference sequence).

The chain has TRBV5-1 and TRBJ2-6, with D uncertain. The V gene lost 0 bases and the J gene lost 0 bases, with 13 bases spanning the gap. Germline loops: CDR1 SGHRS, CDR2 YFSETQ. The CDR3 contains 18 residues. In nucleotides, the CDR3 is TGCGCCAGCAGCTTGGAATACGGGTCGGTCTCTGGGGCCAACGTCCTGACTTTC. Its protein is CASSLEYGSVSGANVLTF.

The V gene is TRBV4-1, the J gene TRBJ2-2; no clear D gene. From germline, CDR1 is MGHRA and CDR2 YSYEKL. This CDR3 is built from 13 residues. Trimming took off 2 bases at V and 5 bases at J, with 6 bases between the two ends. The CDR3 protein is CASSQSTTGELFF. DNA of the CDR3: TGCGCCAGCAGCCAAAGTACGACCGGGGAGCTGTTTTTT.

As for this clonotype: One end of the junction is discordant with germline, which a read error may explain. The V call is TRBV9, the J call TRBJ1-2; D not certain. This CDR3 region has 14 residues. Germline loops: CDR1 SGDLS, CDR2 YYNGEE. The CDR3 coding sequence is TGTGCCAGCAGCGTAGATCCAGCTAATTATGGCTACACCTTC. This gives the protein CASSVDPANYGYTF.

This clonotype was recorded many times. The chain is built from TRBV27 and TRBJ2-7; 7 nucleotides agree with TRBD1. The CDR3 spans 14 residues. Germline V gene sequence: CDR1 MNHEY, CDR2 SMNVEV (reference sequence). Unmatched junction bases numbered 9, after V lost 9 bases and J lost 1 base. Written as DNA, the CDR3 is TGTGCCAGTTCGGGACAGTGGGGGTCCTACGAGCAGTACTTC. Residues: CASSGQWGSYEQYF.

This clonotype was recorded at least ten times. The V gene is TRBV7-9, the J gene TRBJ2-2; D is unresolved. The CDR3 runs 11 residues. Germline CDR1 and CDR2: SEHNR and FQNEAQ (reference sequence). V was clipped by 4 bases and J by 10 bases, with 7 bases between them. CDR3 nucleotide sequence: TGTGCCAGCAGCTACGGCGCGGAGCTGTTTTTT. Translating it yields CASSYGAELFF.

This clonotype was counted at least ten times. V is TRBV6-1 and J is TRBJ1-1; 8 bases agree with TRBD1. This CDR3 has 14 residues. J lost 4 bases, V lost 5 bases, and 6 bases had no gene match. Germline V gene data show CDR1 as MNHNS and CDR2 as SASEGT. CDR3 DNA: TGTGCCAGCAGTACCGACAGGGGCATCACTGAAGCTTTCTTT. It yields the protein CASSTDRGITEAFF.

The table lists this clonotype with a few counts. The CDR3 reads CASSLQSGRGYGYTF. CDR3 in DNA: TGCGCCAGCAGCCTTCAAAGCGGCAGGGGCTATGGCTACACCTTC. The rearrangement uses TRBV4-1 and TRBJ1-2; maybe TRBD1 (6 bases). V shed 4 bases and J shed 4 bases, with 16 bases lying between them. Germline CDR1 reads MGHRA; CDR2 reads YSYEKL. This CDR3 contains 15 residues.

The chain joins TRBV20-1 to TRBJ2-3; 9 nucleotides match TRBD2. Trimming removed 2 bases from V and 14 bases from J; junction bases left unmatched: 14. CDR3 size: 14 residues. The germline gives CDR1 DFQATT, CDR2 SNEGSKA (reference sequence). This CDR3 is CSARPLFGGRAPYF. In DNA form, the CDR3 reads TGCAGTGCTAGACCCCTTTTTGGCGGGAGGGCCCCGTATTTT.

This clonotype was recorded at least ten times. The J gene is TRBJ2-2, the V gene TRBV3-1; TRBD2 agrees at 9 bases. Germline V gene data show CDR1 as LGHDT and CDR2 as YNNKEL (reference sequence). V gave up 1 base and J gave up 7 bases; unmatched junction bases: 13. This CDR3 contains 18 residues. DNA for the CDR3: TGTGCCAGCAGCCAAGCGGACGGTAGCGGGAGACATAACGGGGAGCTGTTTTTT. This translates into CASSQADGSGRHNGELFF.

This clonotype has only a few counts. The chain carries TRBV5-6 and TRBJ2-7; 8 bases are a match to TRBD1. CDR3 length equals 15 residues. Germline CDR1 is SGHDT and CDR2 is YYEEEE. V lost 3 bases and J lost 6; bases outside the gene matches: 11. CDR3 in amino acids: CASSSIRRTGPEQYF. CDR3 in DNA: TGTGCCAGCAGCTCCATCCGTAGGACAGGGCCCGAGCAGTACTTC.

This clonotype was picked up a small number of times. The CDR3 loop is CATGQTGEGWQPQHF. The DNA of the CDR3 is TGTGCCACGGGACAAACAGGGGAAGGGTGGCAGCCCCAGCATTTT. This chain uses TRBV10-3 with TRBJ1-5; 7 nucleotides agree with TRBD1. Germline CDR1 reads ENHRY; CDR2 reads SYGVKD. The CDR3 is made up of 15 amino acids. V lost 10 bases and J lost 7; bases outside the gene matches: 16.

V is TRBV29-1 and J is TRBJ2-7, with 8 bases identical to TRBD1. Germline V gene sequence: CDR1 SQVTM, CDR2 ANQGSEA. V was clipped by 8 bases and J by 7 bases; unmatched bases: 7. The CDR3 sequence is 11 residues long. The CDR3 coding sequence is TGCAGCCTCCCACAGGGGGGTGAGCAGTACTTC. This encodes CSLPQGGEQYF.

This clonotype was observed at least ten times. The gene calls are TRBV28 and TRBJ2-2, with TRBD2 identical over 10 bases. The CDR3 contains 15 residues. From germline, CDR1 is MDHEN and CDR2 SYDVKM. J gave up 4 bases and V 6 bases, and 5 bases lay outside the gene matches. CDR3 loop: CASSPSGSVTGELFF. The CDR3 nucleotides are TGTGCCAGCAGCCCTAGCGGGAGTGTCACCGGGGAGCTGTTTTTT.